The 17 T cell receptor beta chains below come from one sample, sequenced in a study of glioma-infiltrating T cells after dendritic cell vaccination. Produced via immunoSEQ multiplex PCR; TCRdb's table is partial and in-frame only. The sample holds 80,000 to 95,000 clones, 85% seen once. The time point was: after dendritic cell vaccination, including at tumor progression/relapse. The sequencing used blood, collected after dendritic cell vaccination. All receptors come from a human donor with glioblastoma.

This chain uses TRBV7-3 with TRBJ2-1; D is uncertain. The germline V and J ends were trimmed by 2 bases and 7 bases, with 9 bases remaining between them. Germline V gene sequence: CDR1 SGHTA, CDR2 FQGTGA. This CDR3 has 13 residues. CDR3 coding DNA: TGTGCCAGCAGCTTAGGTCAGCGAAATGAGCAGTTCTTC. Translated: CASSLGQRNEQFF.

This clone occurred a few times. The rearrangement joins TRBV6-1 to TRBJ1-1; TRBD1 agrees at 11 bases. Trimming removed 4 bases from V and 7 bases from J; junction bases left unmatched: 11. The germline CDR1 and CDR2 sequences are MNHNS and SASEGT. The CDR3 runs 16 residues. DNA for the CDR3: TGTGCCAGCAGTGCCCGGGACAGGGGGGAACATAATGAAGCTTTCTTT. Protein product: CASSARDRGEHNEAFF.

This chain uses TRBV12-5 with TRBJ1-1; 7 bases are a match to TRBD1. There are 17 residues in the CDR3. Germline V gives CDR1 LGHNT, CDR2 FRNRAP. J lost 7 bases, V lost 0 bases, and 14 bases had no gene match. CDR3 coding DNA: TGTGCTAGTGGTTTGGTACCGGGACAGAATGAGCAGGGTGAAGCTTTCTTT. Protein: CASGLVPGQNEQGEAFF.

The chain uses TRBV7-6 and TRBJ1-2, with D perhaps matching TRBD1 (5 bases). The germline V and J ends were trimmed by 5 bases and 2 bases, with 12 bases remaining between them. Germline values: CDR1 SGHVS, CDR2 FNYEAQ. The CDR3 loop spans 14 amino acids. CDR3 sequence (DNA): TGTGCCAGCAGCCCCCTGACAGAGAACTATGGCTACACCTTC. It specifies CASSPLTENYGYTF.

This chain links TRBV6-6 with TRBJ1-2, with D unclear. Trimming left V 5 bases short and J 6 bases short, with 13 bases between. Germline values: CDR1 MNHNY, CDR2 SVGAGI (reference sequence). CDR3 size: 13 residues. The chain's CDR3 is CASSEVRWDGYTF. DNA for the CDR3: TGTGCCAGCAGTGAGGTTCGCTGGGATGGCTACACCTTC.

The V and J genes are TRBV15 and TRBJ2-7, with TRBD1 matching over 12 bases. V shed 4 bases, J shed 5 bases, and the junction held 6 bases outside the gene matches. From germline, CDR1 is LNHNV and CDR2 YYDKDF (reference sequence). CDR3 size: 15 residues. CDR3 in DNA: TGTGCCACCAGCAAGACCGGGACAGGGGGCCACGAGCAGTACTTC. This codes for CATSKTGTGGHEQYF.

The chain carries TRBV28 and TRBJ2-5; perhaps TRBD1 as D (6 bases). The CDR3 sequence is 16 residues long. The germline CDR1 and CDR2 sequences are MDHEN and SYDVKM. V was cut by 4 bases and J by 1 base, with 16 bases left in between. CDR3 sequence (DNA): TGTGCCAGCAGTTCAAAGGACAGATCCCTCCAAGAGACCCAGTACTTC. This sequence encodes CASSSKDRSLQETQYF.

V gene TRBV28 combines with J gene TRBJ1-2; no definite D call. Germline CDR1 reads MDHEN; CDR2 reads SYDVKM. Trimming shortened V by 6 bases and J by 4 bases, and 15 bases separated the two germline ends. This CDR3 has 14 residues. CDR3 amino acids: CASRKVSPIYGYTF. DNA for the CDR3: TGTGCCAGCAGAAAAGTGTCTCCTATCTATGGCTACACCTTC.

CDR3 nucleotide sequence: TGTGCCACCAGCAGAGATATTACAGGGGCTACAGATACGCAGTATTTT. Translating gives CATSRDITGATDTQYF. The rearrangement links TRBV15 to TRBJ2-3, with TRBD1 matching over 7 bases. V shed 0 bases, J shed 3 bases, and the junction held 6 bases outside the gene matches. Germline CDR1 is LNHNV and CDR2 is YYDKDF (reference sequence). The CDR3 runs to 16 residues.

The rearrangement uses TRBV5-4 and TRBJ1-2; D is unclear. CDR3 length: 14 residues. Germline V gene lookup returns CDR1 SGHNT and CDR2 YYREEE (reference sequence). Trimming shortened V by 4 bases and J by 2 bases, and 12 bases separated the two germline ends. The CDR3 here is CASSTQTGNYGYTF. For the CDR3, the DNA is TGTGCCAGCAGCACCCAAACGGGGAACTATGGCTACACCTTC.

The rearrangement links TRBV7-9 to TRBJ1-5, with a tentative D call TRBD1 (5 bases). Germline CDR1 is SEHNR and CDR2 is FQNEAQ (reference sequence). The CDR3 contains 15 residues. V was trimmed by 5 bases and J by 2 bases, leaving 13 bases between them. The CDR3 DNA reads as TGTGCCAGCAGCCGGACACGGGAGGGCAATCAGCCCCAGCATTTT. This encodes CASSRTREGNQPQHF.

The chain has TRBV18 and TRBJ2-7; D is uncertain. Trimming took off 0 bases at V and 5 bases at J, with 8 bases between the two ends. Germline lookup yields CDR1 KGHSH and CDR2 LQKENI. The CDR3 loop spans 13 amino acids. This CDR3 reads CASSPPSSDEQYF. The CDR3 nucleotides read TGTGCCAGCTCACCACCTTCCTCAGACGAGCAGTACTTC.

The gene calls are TRBV27 and TRBJ1-4; 10 positions match TRBD1. The ends lost 5 bases at V and 0 bases at J; junction bases unmatched: 12. The CDR3 has 19 residues. From germline, CDR1 is MNHEY and CDR2 SMNVEV (reference sequence). The CDR3 DNA reads TGTGCCAGCAGTCCACAAAAGGGACAGGGGTGGTCAACTAATGAAAAACTGTTTTTT. Encoded protein: CASSPQKGQGWSTNEKLFF.

This clone occurred once. V is TRBV5-1 and J is TRBJ2-3; 11 bases line up with TRBD1. Trimming cost V 4 bases and J 0 bases; bases outside gene matches: 10. Germline V gene lookup returns CDR1 SGHRS and CDR2 YFSETQ. There are 18 residues in the CDR3. CDR3 region: CASSPDRGRSVSTDTQYF. Written as DNA, the CDR3 is TGCGCCAGCAGCCCGGACAGGGGGCGGTCGGTTAGCACAGATACGCAGTATTTT.

V is TRBV6-5 and J is TRBJ2-7; TRBD1 matches 11 bases. Germline V gene sequence: CDR1 MNHEY, CDR2 SVGAGI. Trimming removed 0 bases from V and 3 bases from J; junction bases left unmatched: 4. This CDR3 comprises 16 residues. The CDR3 coding sequence is TGTGCCAGCAGTTACTCGACCGGGACAGGGGGCTACGAGCAGTACTTC. It translates to CASSYSTGTGGYEQYF.

This sequence joins TRBV25-1 and TRBJ2-7; D is uncertain. Germline V gives CDR1 MGHDK, CDR2 SYGVNS. This CDR3 is built from 16 residues. V lost 1 base and J lost 5, with 18 bases in between. The CDR3 DNA reads as TGTGCCAGCAGTGAATTTCCGACACCCGGTAGGAACGAGCAGTACTTC. This translates into CASSEFPTPGRNEQYF.

The chain links TRBV4-3 to TRBJ2-7; 10 nucleotides match TRBD2. Germline values: CDR1 LGHNA, CDR2 YSLEER. This CDR3 contains 17 residues. Unmatched junction bases numbered 10, after V lost 0 bases and J lost 5 bases. CDR3 nucleotides: TGCGCCAGCAGCCAAGATCGTGTAGCGGGGGGTTTCAACGAGCAGTACTTC. It is translated as CASSQDRVAGGFNEQYF.